The following is a T cell receptor beta chain sequence with its context. Its antigen is currently unknown. This table comes from immunoSEQ multiplex PCR, and its TCRdb copy is limited to in-frame clones, with some not included. The sample includes roughly 680,000 clones, more than 70% of them seen just once. Germline loops: CDR1 LNHNV, CDR2 YYDKDF (reference sequence). V lost 0 bases and J lost 11, with 11 bases in between. The CDR3 is 14 residues long. The data derive from a study of Ad26.COV2.S vaccination and SARS-CoV-2 variants. The overall study: Donor was assigned to the Ad26.COV2.S arm of trial COV1001. Study-wide points: Measures of TCR breadth and depth may have fallen short of total T cell responses.

Indicated treatment: around 19 received Ad26.COV2.S at low or high dose, single or two shots; several received placebo; per-sample allocation not given. Vaccine and placebo recipients were sampled on day 63 after the first injection. Within Boston, the person who donated was an adult of 18-55 years. The chain has TRBV15 and TRBJ2-6; D is perhaps TRBD1 or TRBD2 (5 bases each). This sequence was found in a person aged 18-60 years who received the Ad26.COV2.S COVID-19 vaccine or a placebo. This specimen was peripheral blood, taken in a trial of Ad26.COV2.S vaccine versus placebo. CDR3 in amino acids: CATSRDGTVDVLTF. As DNA, the CDR3 is TGTGCCACCAGCAGAGATGGGACCGTCGACGTCCTGACTTTC. Full variable domain (remainder filled in from reference TRBV15 and TRBJ2-6): DAMVIQNPRYQVTQFGKPVTLSCSQTLNHNVMYWYQQKSSQAPKLLFHYYDKDFNNEADTPDNFQSRRPNTSFCFLDIRSPGLGDTAMYLCATSRDGTVDVLTFGAGSRLTVL.